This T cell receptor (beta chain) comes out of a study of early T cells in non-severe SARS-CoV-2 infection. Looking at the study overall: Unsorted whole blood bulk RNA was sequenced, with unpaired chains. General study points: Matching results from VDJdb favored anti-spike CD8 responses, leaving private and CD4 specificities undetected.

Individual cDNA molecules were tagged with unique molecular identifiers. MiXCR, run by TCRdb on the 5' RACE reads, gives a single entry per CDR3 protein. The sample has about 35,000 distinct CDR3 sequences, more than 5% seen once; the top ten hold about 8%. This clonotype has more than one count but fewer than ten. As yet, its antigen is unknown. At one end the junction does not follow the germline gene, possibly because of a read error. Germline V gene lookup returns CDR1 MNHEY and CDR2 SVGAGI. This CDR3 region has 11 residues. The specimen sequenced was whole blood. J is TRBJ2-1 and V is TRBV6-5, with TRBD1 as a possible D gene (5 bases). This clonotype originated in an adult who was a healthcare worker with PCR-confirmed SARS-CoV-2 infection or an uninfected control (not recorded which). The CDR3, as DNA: TGTGCCAGCAGTTACCAAGGGGTTTTGCTCTTC. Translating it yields CASSYQGVLLF.